Presented here are 5 T cell receptor beta chains from one specimen sequenced in a study of blood T cell repertoires in COVID-19. Assay used: immunoSEQ multiplex PCR; TCRdb lists only in-frame clones, some missing. The table lists roughly 230,000 clones, 83% of them singletons, with more than 5.5% in the top ten. The specimen was peripheral blood. The receptors shown here come from a human donor in a cohort sampled during active COVID-19.

V gene TRBV5-6 combines with J gene TRBJ2-1, with 7 nucleotides matching TRBD2. This CDR3 spans 18 amino acids. V was pared by 0 bases and J by 0 bases, with 9 bases of the junction left unmatched. CDR1 is SGHDT, CDR2 YYEEEE, per germline. The CDR3 sequence is CASSLALNSGSSYNEQFF. The CDR3 nucleotides are TGTGCCAGCAGCTTGGCACTAAATAGCGGGTCCTCCTACAATGAGCAGTTCTTC. Combining the CDR3 with reference TRBV5-6 and TRBJ2-1 gives the whole variable domain DAGVTQSPTHLIKTRGQQVTLRCSPKSGHDTVSWYQQALGQGPQFIFQYYEEEERQRGNFPDRFSGHQFPNYSSELNVNALLLGDSALYLCASSLALNSGSSYNEQFFGPGTRLTVL.

CDR3 DNA: TGTGCCATCAGTCCCGGGACAGGGGATGAAAAACTGTTTTTT. Amino acid sequence: CAISPGTGDEKLFF. The chain is built from TRBV10-3 and TRBJ1-4, with 10 bases identical to TRBD1. V was clipped by 5 bases and J by 6 bases; unmatched bases: 3. The CDR3 sequence is 14 residues long. Germline V CDR1 and CDR2: ENHRY, SYGVKD.

This clone was counted between two and nine times. This sample also contains other DNA sequences that code for the same CDR3. The chain's CDR3 is CASSYRGRTEAFF. The CDR3 region has the DNA TGTGCCAGCAGTTACAGAGGGAGGACTGAAGCTTTCTTT. This sequence joins TRBV6-5 and TRBJ1-1; D call uncertain. The CDR3 has 13 residues. V dropped 2 bases and J dropped 5 bases, with 9 bases sitting between them. The V gene's germline CDR1 is MNHEY and CDR2 SVGAGI.

The chain recombines TRBV6-5 with TRBJ2-7, with unresolved D. Germline CDR1 and CDR2: MNHEY and SVGAGI. With 0 bases removed from V and 0 bases from J, the gap between germline ends came to 9 bases. The CDR3 is made up of 15 amino acids. CDR3 sequence (DNA): TGTGCCAGCAGTTACTCAACAGACCTCTCCTACGAGCAGTACTTC. Its translation is CASSYSTDLSYEQYF.

The chain links TRBV28 to TRBJ1-5; D unclear. Germline V CDR1 and CDR2: MDHEN, SYDVKM. The CDR3 contains 11 residues. Trimming removed 4 bases from V and 6 bases from J, with 4 bases in between. The CDR3: CASSSGQPQHF. CDR3 bases: TGTGCCAGCAGTTCGGGTCAGCCCCAGCATTTT.